The clone carrying this TCR beta chain was found a few times. Its target is not known. This specimen belongs to a study of breast tumors, draining lymph nodes, adjacent tissues. Study-wide findings and caveats: Tumors had less TCR diversity than lymph nodes, more than nontumor tissue.

V lost 0 bases and J 6 bases, leaving 12 bases between the germline ends. Germline CDR1 is LNHDA and CDR2 is SQIVND (reference sequence). CDR3 length: 15 residues. TCRdb re-called the multiplex PCR reads with MiXCR, one entry per CDR3 protein. The sample gives about 19,000 distinct CDR3 sequences, over 40% of which show up once; more than 15% is in the top ten. The gene calls are TRBV19 and TRBJ1-5; D is unclear. Material for sequencing was breast tumor tissue. The receptor comes from a female donor with breast cancer. Some clones in this sample may be carry-over from other donors' samples. The CDR3 DNA reads as TGTGCCAGTAGTATAGATGCGGGTCTAGGTCAGCCCCAGCATTTT. Protein product: CASSIDAGLGQPQHF. Based on the CDR3 plus reference TRBV19 and TRBJ1-5, the full variable domain is DGGITQSPKYLFRKEGQNVTLSCEQNLNHDAMYWYRQDPGQGLRLIYYSQIVNDFQKGDIAEGYSVSREKKESFPLTVTSAQKNPTAFYLCASSIDAGLGQPQHFGDGTRLSIL.